Listed below are T cell receptor beta chains from one sample, sequenced in a study of blood T cells in healthy people across ages. TCRdb called the 5' RACE reads again in MiXCR, with one record for every CDR3 protein. The sample comprises about 620,000 distinct CDR3 sequences, under 65% of which are singletons, and about 13% rests with the top ten. The specimen sequenced was blood. The origin of the receptors is a woman older than 75 in good health. CDR3s include the opening cysteine and the closing phenylalanine or tryptophan. The D gene is left open where the match is weak. Expanded clones are given a class, and other clones once, few, many or no size at all.

j_call | v_call | d_call | clone_size | cdr3_length | cdr3_aa | cdr3_nt
TRBJ1-5 | TRBV12-3/TRBV12-4 | NA | NA | 15 | CASSRRDKRNQPQHF | TGTGCCAGCAGTCGCCGGGACAAACGCAATCAGCCCCAGCATTTT
TRBJ1-2 | TRBV9 | NA | NA | 13 | CASSDGTLDGYTF | TGTGCCAGCAGCGACGGGACACTTGACGGCTACACCTTC
TRBJ2-2 | TRBV20-1 | NA | NA | 14 | CSARATGNTGELFF | TGCAGTGCTAGAGCGACAGGGAACACCGGGGAGCTGTTTTTT
TRBJ2-7 | TRBV21-1 | NA | NA | 14 | CASSTQTGGSEQYF | TGTGCCAGCAGCACCCAGACAGGGGGCAGCGAGCAGTACTTC
TRBJ2-1 | TRBV29-1 | NA | NA | 15 | CSVVSGDITYNEQFF | TGCAGCGTTGTAAGTGGTGACATTACGTACAATGAGCAGTTCTTC
TRBJ2-3 | TRBV5-1 | NA | many | 16 | CASRTLRGFGTDTQYF | TGCGCCAGCAGAACTCTCAGGGGCTTCGGCACAGATACGCAGTATTTT
TRBJ2-7 | TRBV6-2/TRBV6-3 | TRBD2 | many | 13 | CASTGLAGIGQYF | TGTGCCAGCACAGGACTAGCGGGAATAGGGCAGTACTTC
TRBJ2-5 | TRBV7-8 | NA | NA | 19 | CASSLERAGRRGLQETQYF | TGTGCCAGCAGCTTAGAGCGAGCGGGCCGGCGGGGGCTACAAGAGACCCAGTACTTC
TRBJ1-1 | TRBV12-3/TRBV12-4 | TRBD1 | few | 15 | CASTPEDRGDTEAFF | TGTGCCAGCACCCCTGAGGACAGGGGGGACACTGAAGCTTTCTTT
TRBJ2-5 | TRBV12-3/TRBV12-4 | TRBD2 | NA | 14 | CASFPGGSVETQYF | TGTGCCAGCTTCCCCGGGGGGTCCGTGGAGACCCAGTACTTC
TRBJ2-3 | TRBV21-1 | NA | NA | 19 | CASSSGGQGAPLLTDTQYF | TGTGCCAGCAGCTCCGGAGGACAGGGGGCGCCACTTTTGACAGATACGCAGTATTTT
TRBJ2-7 | TRBV28 | NA | few | 15 | CASTIQDSQSYEQYF | TGTGCCAGCACTATTCAGGATTCACAATCCTACGAGCAGTACTTC
TRBJ2-7 | TRBV15 | NA | NA | 17 | CATSSPPRIGAPYEQYF | TGTGCCACCAGCAGCCCCCCAAGGATTGGGGCCCCCTACGAGCAGTACTTC
TRBJ2-7 | TRBV10-3 | NA | NA | 15 | CAISDGTIYSYEQYF | TGTGCCATCAGTGACGGGACAATTTACTCCTACGAGCAGTACTTC
TRBJ2-7 | TRBV27 | NA | NA | 19 | CASSLFGGRSTVSGYEQYF | TGTGCCAGCAGTTTATTTGGGGGGCGGTCGACGGTATCGGGGTACGAGCAGTACTTT
TRBJ1-2 | TRBV28 | NA | NA | 14 | CASSLFGRSKGYTF | TGTGCCAGCAGTTTATTCGGCAGGTCGAAAGGCTACACCTTC
TRBJ1-4 | TRBV5-1 | TRBD1 | many | 14 | CASSRDRGGEKLFF | TGTGCCAGCAGCCGGGACAGGGGTGGTGAAAAACTGTTTTTT
TRBJ2-1 | TRBV5-1 | NA | many | 14 | CASSFGSRYNEQFF | TGCGCCAGCAGCTTTGGGAGTAGGTACAATGAGCAGTTCTTC
TRBJ2-1 | TRBV29-1 | TRBD2 | few | 11 | CSGTRFDEQFF | TGCAGCGGGACTAGATTTGATGAGCAGTTCTTC
TRBJ2-3 | TRBV20-1 | NA | NA | 14 | CSARGVGGPDTQYF | TGCAGTGCTAGAGGGGTGGGGGGCCCAGATACGCAGTATTTT
TRBJ1-1 | TRBV2 | NA | few | 13 | CASAYSEGTEAFF | TGTGCCAGCGCTTACTCAGAGGGGACTGAAGCTTTCTTT
TRBJ2-1 | TRBV20-1 | NA | NA | 15 | CSARVGVPLYNEQFF | TGCAGTGCTAGAGTGGGAGTCCCACTCTACAATGAGCAGTTCTTC
TRBJ2-1 | TRBV9 | TRBD2 | many | 17 | CASKKDAGLELGNEQFF | TGTGCCAGCAAAAAGGACGCGGGACTAGAGCTAGGTAATGAGCAGTTCTTC
TRBJ1-6 | TRBV12-5 | NA | once | 17 | CASGLVVVHSYNSPLHF | TGTGCTAGTGGTTTGGTAGTCGTTCACAGTTATAATTCACCCCTCCACTTT
TRBJ2-7 | TRBV5-6 | NA | many | 17 | CASSPVFYGLGTYEQYF | TGTGCCAGCAGCCCGGTCTTTTACGGTCTCGGGACCTACGAGCAGTACTTC
TRBJ1-2 | TRBV29-1 | TRBD1 | NA | 14 | CSVVGPDRGSGYTF | TGCAGCGTTGTGGGCCCGGACAGGGGGTCCGGCTACACCTTC
TRBJ1-2 | TRBV7-3 | NA | NA | 15 | CASSPNSGTSYGYTF | TGTGCCAGCAGCCCCAATTCGGGGACCTCGTATGGCTACACCTTC
TRBJ2-7 | TRBV2 | NA | NA | 12 | CASSPAGREQYF | TGTGCCAGCAGTCCTGCTGGCCGCGAGCAGTACTTC
TRBJ1-1 | TRBV20-1 | NA | NA | 15 | CSARDIRQLNTEAFF | TGCAGTGCTAGAGATATTAGGCAGTTGAACACTGAAGCTTTCTTT
TRBJ2-2 | TRBV3-1 | TRBD2 | NA | 15 | CASSPRLAVTGELFF | TGTGCCAGCAGCCCCCGACTAGCGGTCACCGGGGAGCTGTTTTTT
TRBJ2-3 | TRBV3-1 | NA | NA | 15 | CASTARGSNTDTQYF | TGTGCCAGCACCGCCAGGGGTTCAAACACAGATACGCAGTATTTT
TRBJ2-1 | TRBV7-9 | TRBD2 | few | 14 | CASSWTSGSVEQFF | TGTGCCAGCAGCTGGACTAGCGGGAGTGTTGAGCAGTTCTTC
TRBJ2-3 | TRBV7-2 | NA | NA | 15 | CASSLAGVRAGTQYF | TGTGCCAGCAGCTTAGCGGGTGTTAGGGCAGGTACGCAGTATTTT
TRBJ2-3 | TRBV29-1 | TRBD1 | many | 19 | CSVEGTPVGTGIVTDTQYF | TGCAGCGTTGAAGGGACTCCAGTTGGGACAGGGATTGTCACAGATACGCAGTATTTT
TRBJ2-2 | TRBV7-6 | TRBD1 | NA | 14 | CASSLEGALGELFF | TGTGCCAGCAGCTTAGAGGGGGCTCTCGGGGAGCTGTTTTTT
TRBJ2-3 | TRBV11-3 | NA | few | 15 | CASSPGHVVGGTQYF | TGTGCCAGCAGCCCGGGACACGTCGTTGGTGGTACGCAGTATTTT
TRBJ2-3 | TRBV9 | TRBD1 | many | 15 | CASSVKDRGTDTQYF | TGTGCCAGCAGCGTAAAAGACAGGGGCACAGATACGCAGTATTTT
TRBJ2-7 | TRBV20-1 | TRBD2 | NA | 14 | CSARGPSGVYEQYF | TGCAGTGCTAGAGGGCCTAGCGGAGTTTACGAGCAGTACTTC
TRBJ1-5 | TRBV12-3/TRBV12-4 | NA | few | 14 | CASSFGTLNQPQHF | TGTGCCAGCAGTTTCGGGACTCTCAATCAGCCCCAGCATTTT
TRBJ2-7 | TRBV29-1 | NA | few | 16 | CSVEDRTDESSYEQYF | TGCAGCGTTGAAGATAGAACCGACGAAAGCTCCTACGAGCAGTACTTC
TRBJ2-3 | TRBV29-1 | TRBD2 | NA | 15 | CSVAFGGGPGDTQYF | TGCAGCGTTGCCTTTGGCGGGGGGCCGGGAGATACGCAGTATTTT
TRBJ2-7 | TRBV20-1 | NA | NA | 13 | CSARGILSYEQYF | TGCAGTGCTAGAGGCATCCTGTCCTACGAGCAGTACTTC